This is a list of T cell receptor beta chains from one sample in a study of blood T cell repertoires in COVID-19. Clones were read by immunoSEQ multiplex PCR, and TCRdb kept only the in-frame ones, dropping some. The sample shows over 75,000 clones, under 90% of them seen only once. The sample taken for sequencing was peripheral blood. All receptors come from a human donor with active COVID-19. The donor label of this sample is uncertain. Both conserved end residues are part of each CDR3. D genes are given only for firm matches. Clone sizes are given selectively: once, few, many, or a class where the clone is expanded.

j_gene | abundance | d_gene | v_gene | CDR3aa | CDR3nt
TRBJ2-3 | NA | TRBD1 | TRBV11-2 | CASSLDLQGWDTQYF | TGTGCCAGCAGCTTAGATCTACAGGGGTGGGATACGCAGTATTTT
TRBJ1-6 | NA | NA | TRBV28 | CASSAGGGGNVYSPLHF | TGTGCCAGCAGTGCTGGGGGAGGGGGTAATGTATATTCACCCCTCCACTTT
TRBJ1-2 | NA | TRBD1 | TRBV14 | CASSRDRSYGYTF | TGTGCCAGCAGCCGGGACAGGTCCTATGGCTACACCTTC
TRBJ2-7 | NA | NA | TRBV6-2/TRBV6-3 | CASSYPQGHYKQYF | TGTGCCAGCAGTTACCCCCAGGGCCACTACAAGCAGTACTTC
TRBJ1-1 | NA | NA | TRBV9 | CASTPGGMNTEAFF | TGTGCCAGCACTCCCGGGGGTATGAACACTGAAGCTTTCTTT
TRBJ2-5 | few | TRBD2 | TRBV2 | CASRRVAGPQETQYF | TGTGCCAGCAGGCGGGTAGCGGGCCCCCAAGAGACCCAGTACTTC
TRBJ1-5 | NA | TRBD1 | TRBV7-8 | CASSFGDRGSNQPQHF | TGTGCCAGCAGCTTCGGGGACAGGGGTAGCAATCAGCCCCAGCATTTT
TRBJ1-1 | NA | TRBD1 | TRBV28 | CASILRTGNTEAFF | TGTGCCAGCATCCTTCGGACAGGGAACACTGAAGCTTTCTTT
TRBJ2-4 | NA | NA | TRBV6-1 | CASSEAPGAGAKNIQYF | TGTGCCAGCAGTGAAGCGCCCGGGGCGGGGGCCAAAAACATTCAGTACTTC
TRBJ1-1 | NA | TRBD1 | TRBV19 | CASSTGTGYTEAFF | TGTGCCAGTAGTACGGGGACAGGGTACACTGAAGCTTTCTTT
TRBJ2-5 | NA | NA | TRBV15 | CATSRAARETTQYF | TGTGCCACCAGCAGAGCGGCACGGGAGACGACCCAGTACTTC
TRBJ1-6 | medium-sized | NA | TRBV4-3 | CASSQDLAGSAPLHF | TGCGCCAGCAGCCAAGATCTGGCGGGGAGTGCACCCCTCCACTTT
TRBJ2-3 | NA | NA | TRBV10-2 | CASMGSRRGGADTQYF | TGCGCCAGCATGGGGAGCAGGAGGGGGGGGGCAGATACGCAGTATTTT
TRBJ1-1 | few | TRBD1 | TRBV3-1/TRBV3-2 | CASSQARQGNSRNTEAFF | TGTGCCAGCAGCCAAGCCCGACAGGGAAATTCTCGGAACACTGAAGCTTTCTTT
TRBJ1-4 | once | NA | TRBV30 | CAWSVLNEKLFF | TGTGCCTGGAGTGTACTAAATGAAAAACTGTTTTTT
TRBJ2-5 | NA | TRBD2 | TRBV7-9 | CASSLGLAGQETQYF | TGTGCCAGCAGCTTAGGATTAGCGGGGCAAGAGACCCAGTACTTC
TRBJ1-3 | NA | NA | TRBV2 | CASSHDSSSGNTIYF | TGTGCCAGCAGTCATGACTCGAGCTCTGGAAACACCATATATTTT
TRBJ2-4 | NA | NA | TRBV5-1 | CASSLAGDGGRYF | TGCGCCAGCAGCTTGGCGGGGGACGGAGGGCGGTACTTC
TRBJ1-1 | NA | TRBD1 | TRBV19 | CASSFQGAGNTEAFF | TGTGCCAGTAGTTTCCAGGGGGCTGGGAACACTGAAGCTTTCTTT
TRBJ2-4 | NA | NA | TRBV4-1 | CASSQPGTKNIQYF | TGCGCCAGCAGCCAACCCGGGACCAAAAACATTCAGTACTTC
TRBJ1-2 | NA | TRBD1 | TRBV28 | CASSRSTGGNYGYTF | TGTGCCAGCAGTAGGTCAACAGGGGGAAACTATGGCTACACCTTC
TRBJ1-5 | NA | TRBD1 | TRBV6-1 | CASSETDRGYSNQPQHF | TGTGCCAGCAGTGAGACCGACAGGGGATACAGCAATCAGCCCCAGCATTTT
TRBJ1-1 | NA | NA | TRBV2 | CASRREWSRNTEAFF | TGTGCCAGCAGACGAGAGTGGTCTAGGAACACTGAAGCTTTCTTT
TRBJ1-2 | NA | TRBD1 | TRBV10-3 | CAISARTGEGYTF | TGTGCCATCAGTGCCCGGACAGGGGAAGGCTACACCTTC
TRBJ1-2 | NA | NA | TRBV27 | CASSRLQGRPYGYTF | TGTGCCAGCAGCCGCCTACAGGGAAGACCTTATGGCTACACCTTC
TRBJ2-2 | once | TRBD1 | TRBV14 | CASSPRTGQANTGELFF | TGTGCCAGCAGCCCCCGGACAGGCCAGGCGAACACCGGGGAGCTGTTTTTT
TRBJ2-7 | NA | TRBD2 | TRBV13 | CASSPRTGLAGVGYEQYF | TGTGCCAGCAGCCCGCGAACCGGACTAGCGGGGGTTGGGTACGAGCAGTACTTC
TRBJ1-5 | NA | TRBD1 | TRBV7-2 | CASSPRGPWQPQHF | TGTGCCAGCAGTCCTAGGGGGCCGTGGCAGCCCCAGCATTTT
TRBJ1-4 | NA | NA | TRBV5-4 | CASSLGVGNREKLFF | TGTGCCAGCAGCTTGGGCGTCGGTAACCGCGAAAAACTGTTTTTT
TRBJ1-1 | NA | NA | TRBV19 | CASAHGGKINTEAFF | TGTGCCAGTGCCCATGGGGGGAAGATAAACACTGAAGCTTTCTTT
TRBJ1-6 | NA | TRBD1 | TRBV2 | CASRGTGGRNSPLHF | TGTGCCAGCAGGGGGACAGGGGGCCGTAATTCACCCCTCCACTTT
TRBJ2-5 | NA | NA | TRBV4-1 | CASSQGHSGETQYF | TGCGCCAGCAGCCAAGGTCACTCCGGGGAGACCCAGTACTTC
TRBJ2-1 | NA | TRBD1 | TRBV2 | CASSVGQGAGEQFF | TGTGCCAGCAGTGTAGGACAGGGGGCGGGGGAGCAGTTCTTC
TRBJ2-6 | NA | NA | TRBV7-2 | CASSLGPTGFYSGANVLTF | TGTGCCAGCAGCTTAGGGCCCACAGGGTTTTACTCTGGGGCCAACGTCCTGACTTTC